The subject of this entry is one T cell receptor (beta chain). CDR1 KGHSH and CDR2 LQKENI come from the germline V gene. Between the trimmed V and J ends, which lost 0 bases and 7 bases, there was a span of 13 bases. There are 16 residues in the CDR3. This sample stems from a study of tumour-infiltrating T cells in Burkitt lymphoma. Study at large: Repertoire clonality predicted overall and progression-free survival.

Clones were sequenced by immunoSEQ multiplex PCR, and TCRdb holds only the in-frame ones, with some missing. The top ten clones hold more than 2% of a sample with some 15,000 clones, 80% of them seen once. This TCR came from a human donor with diffuse large B-cell lymphoma. The gene calls are TRBV18 and TRBJ1-6; D is unresolved. The specimen was tumor tissue. For the CDR3, the DNA is TGTGCCAGCTCACCACCAGGGCTTCTTAAGAATTCACCCCTCCACTTT. It yields the protein CASSPPGLLKNSPLHF.